Each of the 21 T cell receptor beta chains below was sequenced from the same sample in a study of cytomegalovirus exposure and HLA in healthy donors. The PCR had 60 Vbeta and 13 Jbeta primers. Profiled with immunoSEQ multiplex PCR; TCRdb holds only in-frame clones, not every one. The sample has 130,000 or so clones, roughly 60% seen once; the top ten hold around 2.5%. Material: PBMCs. Receptors originate from a woman in her thirties or forties in good health and CMV-seronegative.

This clone was seen a handful of times. This chain joins TRBV5-1 and TRBJ1-1; D is uncertain. Germline V lookup: CDR1 SGHRS, CDR2 YFSETQ. V dropped 4 bases and J dropped 0 bases, with 7 bases sitting between them. This CDR3 has 13 amino acids. The CDR3: CASSPGLNTEAFF. The CDR3 DNA sequence: TGCGCCAGCAGCCCGGGGTTGAACACTGAAGCTTTCTTT.

The chain uses TRBV6-5 and TRBJ1-1; no clear D. The germline V gene encodes CDR1 MNHEY and CDR2 SVGAGI. This CDR3 is 15 amino acids long. Trimming stripped 3 bases from V and 4 bases from J, with 15 bases between. The CDR3: CASSYGEGAGTEAFF. CDR3 sequence (DNA): TGTGCCAGCAGTTATGGAGAGGGCGCGGGCACTGAAGCTTTCTTT.

V and J are TRBV5-1 and TRBJ2-1, with 9 bases lining up with TRBD1. After removal of 4 bases from V and 6 bases from J, the junction contained 11 bases not matched to a gene. The germline V gene encodes CDR1 SGHRS and CDR2 YFSETQ. This CDR3 contains 16 residues. CDR3 amino acids: CASSGPGTGRGNEQFF. The CDR3, as DNA: TGCGCCAGCAGCGGGCCCGGGACAGGGAGGGGCAATGAGCAGTTCTTC.

This clone was detected only a few times. This chain joins TRBV30 and TRBJ2-3, with D possibly being TRBD2 (5 bases). V lost 5 bases and J 0 bases, leaving 15 bases between the germline ends. The germline V gene has CDR1 GTSNPN and CDR2 SVGIG (reference sequence). The CDR3 has 15 amino acids. The CDR3 sequence: CAWGLTGTSTDTQYF. Written as DNA, the CDR3 is TGTGCCTGGGGCCTGACGGGAACTAGCACAGATACGCAGTATTTT.

This chain joins TRBV6-5 and TRBJ1-1; 9 bases are a match to TRBD1. The germline CDR1 and CDR2 sequences are MNHEY and SVGAGI. J gave up 7 bases and V 2 bases, and 8 bases lay outside the gene matches. The CDR3 extends over 15 amino acids. The CDR3 nucleotides read TGTGCCAGCAGTTACGACGGGACAGGGTCGGGTGAAGCTTTCTTT. Translated, it gives CASSYDGTGSGEAFF.

The chain employs TRBV6-5 and TRBJ2-7; D is possibly TRBD2 (7 bases). Germline lookup yields CDR1 MNHEY and CDR2 SVGAGI. V was pared by 6 bases and J by 7 bases, with 13 bases between. This CDR3 contains 12 residues. This CDR3 is CASRRGGGEQYF. The CDR3 bases are TGTGCCAGCAGGCGAGGGGGGGGTGAGCAGTACTTC.

This clone came up a few times. The chain uses TRBV7-7 and TRBJ1-1; D is perhaps TRBD1 (5 bases). CDR3 size: 13 residues. Trimming cost V 5 bases and J 8 bases, with 15 bases left between them. Germline CDR1 SSHAT, CDR2 FNYEAQ (reference sequence). The CDR3 DNA reads as TGTGCCAGCAGCCCACAGCAGGGCATGGAAGCTTTCTTT. Its protein product is CASSPQQGMEAFF.

This chain joins TRBV29-1 and TRBJ2-7; 8 positions match TRBD1. The CDR3 extends over 14 amino acids. Per the germline V gene, CDR1 is SQVTM and CDR2 is ANQGSEA. Germline trimming cut 4 bases from V and 0 bases from J; bases unmatched to any gene: 5. The CDR3 DNA reads as TGCAGCGTTGCCAGACAGGGGAGCTCCTACGAGCAGTACTTC. Translated, it gives CSVARQGSSYEQYF.

The chain employs TRBV5-1 and TRBJ1-1; 11 bases match TRBD1. The CDR3 consists of 16 residues. Germline V gene data show CDR1 as SGHRS and CDR2 as YFSETQ. The junction had 7 bases not matched to a gene; V was cut back by 4 bases and J by 2 bases. The CDR3 region is CASSQGRTGGNTEAFF. The DNA of the CDR3 is TGCGCCAGCAGCCAGGGAAGGACAGGGGGCAACACTGAAGCTTTCTTT. The complete variable domain, with remaining parts taken from reference TRBV5-1 and TRBJ1-1, reads KAGVTQTPRYLIKTRGQQVTLSCSPISGHRSVSWYQQTPGQGLQFLFEYFSETQRNKGNFPGRFSGRQFSNSRSEMNVSTLELGDSALYLCASSQGRTGGNTEAFFGQGTRLTVV.

This clone was counted only a few times. V and J are TRBV4-2 and TRBJ2-5; TRBD2 matches 7 bases. This CDR3 region has 14 residues. V trimming: 4 bases; J trimming: 3 bases; junction bases outside the gene matches: 5. Germline V gene lookup returns CDR1 LGHNA and CDR2 YNFKEQ. The CDR3 sequence is CASSPGLVEETQYF. As DNA, the CDR3 is TGTGCCAGCAGCCCAGGACTAGTTGAAGAGACCCAGTACTTC.

The chain is built from TRBV7-7 and TRBJ2-2; 8 positions agree with TRBD1. V shed 5 bases and J 7 bases; nucleotides not matched to a gene: 6. The CDR3 runs 14 residues. Germline assignment: CDR1 SSHAT and CDR2 FNYEAQ (reference sequence). Here the CDR3 reads CASSPTTGGGELFF. CDR3 coding DNA: TGTGCCAGCAGCCCCACCACAGGGGGCGGGGAGCTGTTTTTT.

The V gene is TRBV11-3, the J gene TRBJ2-3; 9 positions match TRBD1. After removal of 4 bases from V and 0 bases from J, the junction contained 8 bases not matched to a gene. There are 17 residues in the CDR3. Germline CDR1 and CDR2: SGHNT and YENEEA. The CDR3 region has the DNA TGTGCCAGCAGCTCTGCCGGGACAGGGATTAGCACAGATACGCAGTATTTT. This translates into CASSSAGTGISTDTQYF.

The chain joins TRBV28 to TRBJ1-1; D uncertain. The CDR3 length is 13 residues. Germline CDR1 reads MDHEN; CDR2 reads SYDVKM. Trimming pared 3 bases from V and 4 bases from J, leaving 9 bases between. The CDR3 reads CASSFGRPTEAFF. The CDR3 coding sequence is TGTGCCAGCAGTTTCGGCAGGCCCACTGAAGCTTTCTTT. The full variable domain, completed using reference TRBV28 and TRBJ1-1, is DVKVTQSSRYLVKRTGEKVFLECVQDMDHENMFWYRQDPGLGLRLIYFSYDVKMKEKGDIPEGYSVSREKKERFSLILESASTNQTSMYLCASSFGRPTEAFFGQGTRLTVV.

This clone was recorded a few times. This chain connects TRBV7-3 to TRBJ1-6, with D possibly TRBD1 on 6 matching bases. The germline V gene has CDR1 SGHTA and CDR2 FQGTGA. The CDR3 consists of 15 residues. Trimming removed 5 bases from V and 9 bases from J, with 17 bases in between. CDR3 region: CASSLQGGGVSPLHF. DNA for the CDR3: TGTGCCAGCAGCCTACAGGGCGGTGGGGTTTCACCCCTCCACTTT.

The J gene is TRBJ2-7, the V gene TRBV9; 9 positions match TRBD1. The ends lost 3 bases at V and 3 bases at J; junction bases unmatched: 10. There are 16 residues in the CDR3. Germline V gene data show CDR1 as SGDLS and CDR2 as YYNGEE. CDR3 bases: TGTGCCAGCAGCGCTATGGGACAGGGAGGGATCTACGAGCAGTACTTC. The encoded protein is CASSAMGQGGIYEQYF. The variable domain in full, completed from reference TRBV9 and TRBJ2-7, reads DSGVTQTPKHLITATGQRVTLRCSPRSGDLSVYWYQQSLDQGLQFLIQYYNGEERAKGNILERFSAQQFPDLHSELNLSSLELGDSALYFCASSAMGQGGIYEQYFGPGTRLTVT.

Regarding this clone: This specimen includes other DNA sequences encoding the same CDR3. This chain uses TRBV18 with TRBJ1-1, with D unresolved. CDR1 is KGHSH and CDR2 is LQKENI in the germline V gene. This CDR3 has 12 residues. With 0 bases removed from V and 7 bases from J, the gap between germline ends came to 6 bases. CDR3 sequence reads: CASSPPGDEAFF. CDR3 sequence (DNA): TGTGCCAGCTCACCACCCGGGGATGAAGCTTTCTTT.

The gene calls are TRBV5-1 and TRBJ1-2; 8 nucleotides line up with TRBD1. The CDR3 has 15 residues. CDR1 is SGHRS and CDR2 is YFSETQ in the germline V gene. J lost 5 bases, V lost 1 base, and 7 bases had no gene match. CDR3 sequence reads: CASSLQGQGKYGYTF. Here the CDR3 DNA reads TGCGCCAGCAGCTTGCAAGGACAGGGCAAATATGGCTACACCTTC.

The chain recombines TRBV6-5 with TRBJ2-3, with a weak D call TRBD2 (5 bases). The germline V gene has CDR1 MNHEY and CDR2 SVGAGI. There are 15 residues in the CDR3. Trimming took off 7 bases at V and 7 bases at J, with 21 bases between the two ends. CDR3 amino acids: CASTIRVGVGNTQYF. The DNA for the CDR3 is TGTGCCAGCACCATAAGGGTCGGGGTTGGAAATACGCAGTATTTT.

V is TRBV7-3 and J is TRBJ2-2; 14 nucleotides match TRBD2. CDR3 length: 15 residues. The germline CDR1 and CDR2 sequences are SGHTA and FQGTGA. V lost 5 bases and J lost 6; bases outside the gene matches: 2. DNA for the CDR3: TGTGCCAGCAGCCCGACTAGCGGGGGGGCCGGGGAGCTGTTTTTT. As protein: CASSPTSGGAGELFF.

The rearrangement links TRBV6-1 to TRBJ2-3; unclear D gene. Per germline, CDR1 MNHNS and CDR2 SASEGT. This CDR3 spans 15 amino acids. Trimming removed 2 bases from V and 6 bases from J, with 15 bases in between. The CDR3 nucleotides are TGTGCCAGCAGTGAACTGAGGTCTTATCCCGATACGCAGTATTTT. It encodes CASSELRSYPDTQYF.

This chain connects TRBV2 to TRBJ1-1; 9 nucleotides line up with TRBD1. The J segment lost 2 bases and the V segment lost 6 bases, leaving 4 bases of the junction unmatched. Per the germline V gene, CDR1 is SNHLY and CDR2 is FYNNEI. CDR3 length: 14 residues. CDR3 in amino acids: CASRTGGPNTEAFF. The CDR3 DNA is TGTGCCAGCAGAACAGGGGGCCCCAACACTGAAGCTTTCTTT.